The clone carrying this T cell receptor (beta chain) was observed once. The entry originates in a study of shared clonotypes between healthy human individuals. Per the germline V gene, CDR1 is KGHSH and CDR2 is LQKENI. The CDR3 is 15 amino acids. Trimming shortened V by 0 bases and J by 7 bases, and 12 bases separated the two germline ends. Method: immunoSEQ multiplex PCR; TCRdb's copy keeps in-frame clones and lacks some. This sample carries roughly 1 million clones, about 80% of them seen once, and the ten largest clones take under 0.6%. The V and J genes are TRBV18 and TRBJ1-4, with TRBD1 as a possible D gene (5 bases). Sequenced material: memory CD4+ T cells from PBMCs. Subset denoted: CD45RA-negative fraction. The source is a man between 18 and 35 years old in good health. Some clones in this sample may be carry-over from other donors' samples. The CDR3 DNA follows: TGTGCCAGCTCACCACCATTTCAGGGTGGTGAAAAACTGTTTTTT. This encodes CASSPPFQGGEKLFF.